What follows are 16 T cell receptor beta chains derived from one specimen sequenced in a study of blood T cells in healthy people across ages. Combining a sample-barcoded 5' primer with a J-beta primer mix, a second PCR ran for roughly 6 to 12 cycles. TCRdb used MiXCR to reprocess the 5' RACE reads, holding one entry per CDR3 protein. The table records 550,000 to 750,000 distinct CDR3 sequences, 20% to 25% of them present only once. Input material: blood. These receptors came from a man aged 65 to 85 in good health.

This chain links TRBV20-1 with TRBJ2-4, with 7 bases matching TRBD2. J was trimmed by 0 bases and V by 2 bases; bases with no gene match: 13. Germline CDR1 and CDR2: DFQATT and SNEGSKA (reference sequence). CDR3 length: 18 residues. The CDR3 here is CSARYSGITMLAKNIQYF. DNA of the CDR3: TGCAGTGCTAGATACAGCGGGATAACAATGCTAGCCAAAAACATTCAGTACTTC.

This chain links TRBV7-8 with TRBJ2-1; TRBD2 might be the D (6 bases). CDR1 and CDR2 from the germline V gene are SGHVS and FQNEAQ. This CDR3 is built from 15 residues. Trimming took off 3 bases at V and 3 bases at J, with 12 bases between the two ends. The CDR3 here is CASSFNSGDYNEQFF. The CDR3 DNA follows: TGTGCCAGCAGCTTCAATAGCGGAGACTACAATGAGCAGTTCTTC.

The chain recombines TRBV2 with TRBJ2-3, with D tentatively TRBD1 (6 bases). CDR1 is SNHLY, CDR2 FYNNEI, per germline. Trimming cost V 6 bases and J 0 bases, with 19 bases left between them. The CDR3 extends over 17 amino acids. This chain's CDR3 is CASRLWGPGQSTDTQYF. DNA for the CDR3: TGTGCCAGCAGACTCTGGGGGCCGGGACAAAGCACAGATACGCAGTATTTT.

CDR3 amino acids: CASSFRQGANTGELFF. CDR3 DNA sequence: TGTGCCAGCAGTTTCCGACAGGGGGCAAACACCGGGGAGCTGTTTTTT. This rearrangement joins TRBV12-3 or TRBV12-4 to TRBJ2-2, with 10 bases lining up with TRBD1. After removal of 3 bases from V and 2 bases from J, the junction contained 3 bases not matched to a gene. The CDR3 runs 16 residues.

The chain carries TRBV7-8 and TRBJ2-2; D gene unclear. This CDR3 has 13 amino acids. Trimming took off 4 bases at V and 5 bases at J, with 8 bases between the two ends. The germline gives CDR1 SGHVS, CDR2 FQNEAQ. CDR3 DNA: TGTGCCAGCAGCTCACGGTGGACCGGGGAGCTGTTTTTT. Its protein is CASSSRWTGELFF.

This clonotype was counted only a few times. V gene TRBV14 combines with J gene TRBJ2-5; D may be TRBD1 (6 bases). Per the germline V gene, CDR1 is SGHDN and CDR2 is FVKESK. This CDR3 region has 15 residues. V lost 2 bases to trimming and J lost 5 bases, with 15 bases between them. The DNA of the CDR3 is TGTGCCAGCAGCCAACAATTATCAGGGGTGGAGACCCAGTACTTC. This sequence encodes CASSQQLSGVETQYF.

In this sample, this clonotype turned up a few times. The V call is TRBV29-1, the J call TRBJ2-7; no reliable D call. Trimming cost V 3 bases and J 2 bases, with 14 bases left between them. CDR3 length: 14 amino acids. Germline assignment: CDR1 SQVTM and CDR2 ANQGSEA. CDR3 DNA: TGCAGCGTTGAGGCGTCAGGATTCCCCTACGAGCAGTACTTC. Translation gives CSVEASGFPYEQYF.

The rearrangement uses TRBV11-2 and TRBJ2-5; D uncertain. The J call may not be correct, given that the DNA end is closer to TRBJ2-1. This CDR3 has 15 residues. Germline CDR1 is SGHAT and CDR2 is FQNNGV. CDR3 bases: TGTGCCAGCAGCTTCGGTCAGGAAGGCGTCTATGAGCAGTTCTTC. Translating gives CASSFGQEGVYEQFF.

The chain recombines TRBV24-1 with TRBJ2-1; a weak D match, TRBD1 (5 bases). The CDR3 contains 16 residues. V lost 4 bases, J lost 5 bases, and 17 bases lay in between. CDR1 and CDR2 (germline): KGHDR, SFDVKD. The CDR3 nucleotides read TGTGCCACCAGTGACTTCTCTTACACCAGGGACAATGAGCAGTTCTTC. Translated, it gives CATSDFSYTRDNEQFF.

CDR3 region: CASSSPLGITSGDSSYEQYF. The CDR3 region has the DNA TGTGCCAGCAGCTCACCCCTGGGAATTACTAGCGGGGATTCCTCCTACGAGCAGTACTTC. The chain links TRBV7-2 to TRBJ2-7, with 10 bases matching TRBD2. Germline CDR1 is SGHTA and CDR2 is FQGNSA. With 4 bases clipped from V and 0 bases from J, the junction kept 18 bases outside the gene matches. The CDR3 contains 20 residues.

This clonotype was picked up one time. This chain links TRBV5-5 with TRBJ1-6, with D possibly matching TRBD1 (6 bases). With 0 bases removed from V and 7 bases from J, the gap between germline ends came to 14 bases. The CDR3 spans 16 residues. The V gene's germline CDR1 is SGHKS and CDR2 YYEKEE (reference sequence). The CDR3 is CASSLGVQGQNSPLHF. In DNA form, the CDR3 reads TGTGCCAGCAGCTTGGGTGTGCAGGGACAAAATTCACCCCTCCACTTT.

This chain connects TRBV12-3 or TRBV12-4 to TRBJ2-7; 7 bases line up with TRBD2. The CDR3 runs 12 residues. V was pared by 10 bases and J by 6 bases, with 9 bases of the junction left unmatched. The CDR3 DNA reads TGTGCCATCAAGAGCGGGAATGGCGAGCAGTACTTC. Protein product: CAIKSGNGEQYF.

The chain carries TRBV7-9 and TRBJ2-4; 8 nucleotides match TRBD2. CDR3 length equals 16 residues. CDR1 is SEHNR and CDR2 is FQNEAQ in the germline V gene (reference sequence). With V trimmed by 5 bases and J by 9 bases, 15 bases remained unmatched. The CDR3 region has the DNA TGTGCCAGCAGCCAGCAATCCGGGACTAGGGAGGGCATTCAGTACTTC. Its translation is CASSQQSGTREGIQYF. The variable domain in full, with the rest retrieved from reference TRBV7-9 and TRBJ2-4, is DTGVSQNPRHKITKRGQNVTFRCDPISEHNRLYWYRQTLGQGPEFLTYFQNEAQLEKSRLLSDRFSAERPKGSFSTLEIQRTEQGDSAMYLCASSQQSGTREGIQYFGAGTRLSVL.

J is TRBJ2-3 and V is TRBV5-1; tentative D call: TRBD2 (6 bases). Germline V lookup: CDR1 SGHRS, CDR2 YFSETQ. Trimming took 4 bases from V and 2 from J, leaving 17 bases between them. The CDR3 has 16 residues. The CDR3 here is CASSVGSGDLTDTQYF. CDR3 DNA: TGCGCCAGCAGCGTCGGGTCGGGAGACCTCACAGATACGCAGTATTTT. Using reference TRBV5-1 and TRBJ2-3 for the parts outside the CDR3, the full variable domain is KAGVTQTPRYLIKTRGQQVTLSCSPISGHRSVSWYQQTPGQGLQFLFEYFSETQRNKGNFPGRFSGRQFSNSRSEMNVSTLELGDSALYLCASSVGSGDLTDTQYFGPGTRLTVL.

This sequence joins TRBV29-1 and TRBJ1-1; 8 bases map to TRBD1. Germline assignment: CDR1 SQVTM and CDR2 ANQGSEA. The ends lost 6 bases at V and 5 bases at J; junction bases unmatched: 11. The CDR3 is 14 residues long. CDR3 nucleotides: TGCAGCGTGACAATAACAGGGGGAGGAACTGAAGCTTTCTTT. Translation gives CSVTITGGGTEAFF.

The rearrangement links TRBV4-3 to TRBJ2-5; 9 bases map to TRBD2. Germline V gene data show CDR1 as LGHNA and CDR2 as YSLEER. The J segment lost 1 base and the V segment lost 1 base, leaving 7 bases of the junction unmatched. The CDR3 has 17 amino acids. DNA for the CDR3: TGCGCCAGCAGCCAAGGTTTTAGCGGGGGTTTCCAAGAGACCCAGTACTTC. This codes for CASSQGFSGGFQETQYF.